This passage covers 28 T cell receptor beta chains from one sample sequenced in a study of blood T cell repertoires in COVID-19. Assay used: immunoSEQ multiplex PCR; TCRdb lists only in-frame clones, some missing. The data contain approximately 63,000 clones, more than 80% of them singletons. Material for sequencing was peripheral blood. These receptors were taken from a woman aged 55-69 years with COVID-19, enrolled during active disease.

The CDR3 sequence: CASSLSGRGLFGYTF. For the CDR3, the DNA is TGTGCCAGCAGTTTGTCCGGCAGGGGGCTTTTTGGCTACACCTTC. The chain couples TRBV28 to TRBJ1-2, with 8 bases aligning to TRBD1. Germline V gene data show CDR1 as MDHEN and CDR2 as SYDVKM. With V trimmed by 3 bases and J by 7 bases, 10 bases remained unmatched. The CDR3 contains 15 residues.

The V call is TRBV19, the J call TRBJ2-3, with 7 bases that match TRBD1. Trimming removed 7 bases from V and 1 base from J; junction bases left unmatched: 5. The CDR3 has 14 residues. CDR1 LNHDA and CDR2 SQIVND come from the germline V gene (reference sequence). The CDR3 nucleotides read TGTGCCAGTAATGAGGGGGCTCGCACAGATACGCAGTATTTT. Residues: CASNEGARTDTQYF.

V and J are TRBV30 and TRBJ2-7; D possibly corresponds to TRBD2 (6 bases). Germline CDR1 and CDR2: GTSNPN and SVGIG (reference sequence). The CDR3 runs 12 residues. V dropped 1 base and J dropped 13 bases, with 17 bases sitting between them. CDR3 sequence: CAWSGGRLGLYF. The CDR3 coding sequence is TGTGCCTGGAGTGGAGGGAGACTAGGCCTTTACTTC.

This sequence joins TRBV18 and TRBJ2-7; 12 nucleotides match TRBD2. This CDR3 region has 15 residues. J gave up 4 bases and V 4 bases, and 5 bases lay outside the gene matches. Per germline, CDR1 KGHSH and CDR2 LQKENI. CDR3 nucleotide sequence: TGTGCCAGCTCACGAACCGGGACTAGCGGGTACGAGCAGTACTTC. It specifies CASSRTGTSGYEQYF.

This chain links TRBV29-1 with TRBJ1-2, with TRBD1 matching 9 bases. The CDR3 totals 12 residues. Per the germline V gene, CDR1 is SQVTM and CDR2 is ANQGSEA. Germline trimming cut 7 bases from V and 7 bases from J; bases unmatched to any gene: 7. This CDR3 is CSASDRGSGYTF. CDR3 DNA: TGCAGCGCCTCGGACAGGGGAAGTGGCTACACCTTC.

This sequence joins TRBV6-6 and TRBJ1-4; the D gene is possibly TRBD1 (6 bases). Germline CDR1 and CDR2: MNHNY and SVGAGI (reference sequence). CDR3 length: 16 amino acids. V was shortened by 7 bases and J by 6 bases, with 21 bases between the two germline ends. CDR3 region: CASNRLRGGGDEKLFF. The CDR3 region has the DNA TGTGCCAGCAACCGCCTTCGCGGGGGCGGAGATGAAAAACTGTTTTTT.

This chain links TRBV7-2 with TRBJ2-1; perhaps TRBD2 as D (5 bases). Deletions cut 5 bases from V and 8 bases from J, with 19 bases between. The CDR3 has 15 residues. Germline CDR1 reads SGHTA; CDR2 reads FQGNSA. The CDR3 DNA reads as TGTGCCAGCAGCCCCTCCTTTGGGAGACCGCATGAGCAGTTCTTC. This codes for CASSPSFGRPHEQFF.

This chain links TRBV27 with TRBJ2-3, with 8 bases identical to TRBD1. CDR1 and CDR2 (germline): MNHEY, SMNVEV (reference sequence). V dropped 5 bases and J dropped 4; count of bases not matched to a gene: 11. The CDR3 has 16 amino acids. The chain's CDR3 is CASSPHRGATADTQYF. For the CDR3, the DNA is TGTGCCAGCAGTCCCCACAGGGGGGCAACCGCAGATACGCAGTATTTT.

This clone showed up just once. The CDR3 DNA is TGCAGCGCCAATGACAGGGGCTGGGGTCTTCAACGGGAGACCCAGTACTTC. Its translation: CSANDRGWGLQRETQYF. The chain recombines TRBV29-1 with TRBJ2-5; TRBD1 aligns across 8 bases. The CDR3 spans 17 residues. In germline, CDR1 is SQVTM, CDR2 ANQGSEA. V shed 7 bases and J 5 bases; nucleotides not matched to a gene: 21.

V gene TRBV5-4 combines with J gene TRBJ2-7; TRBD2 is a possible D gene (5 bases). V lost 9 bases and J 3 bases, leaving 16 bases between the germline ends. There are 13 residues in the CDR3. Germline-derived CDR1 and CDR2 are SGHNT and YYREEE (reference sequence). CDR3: CATSGMLNYEQYF. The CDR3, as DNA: TGTGCCACGTCCGGGATGTTAAACTACGAGCAGTACTTC.

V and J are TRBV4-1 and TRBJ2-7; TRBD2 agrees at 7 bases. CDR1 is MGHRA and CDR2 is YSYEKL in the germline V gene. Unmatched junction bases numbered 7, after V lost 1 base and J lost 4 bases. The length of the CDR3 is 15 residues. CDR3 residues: CASSQGIAGLYEQYF. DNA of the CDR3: TGCGCCAGCAGCCAAGGTATAGCGGGTCTTTACGAGCAGTACTTC.

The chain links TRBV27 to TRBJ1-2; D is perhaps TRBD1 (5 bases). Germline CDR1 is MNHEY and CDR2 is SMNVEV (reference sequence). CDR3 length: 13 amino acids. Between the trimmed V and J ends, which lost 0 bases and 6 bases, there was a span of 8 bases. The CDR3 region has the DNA TGTGCCAGCAGTTTATCGGCAGGGAATGGCTACACCTTC. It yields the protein CASSLSAGNGYTF.

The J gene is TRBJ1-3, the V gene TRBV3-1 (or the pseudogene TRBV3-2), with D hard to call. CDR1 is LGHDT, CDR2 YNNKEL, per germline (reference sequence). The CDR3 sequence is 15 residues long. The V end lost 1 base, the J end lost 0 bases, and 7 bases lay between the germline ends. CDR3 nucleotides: TGTGCCAGCAGCCAAGGGGCGAGCTCTGGAAACACCATATATTTT. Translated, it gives CASSQGASSGNTIYF.

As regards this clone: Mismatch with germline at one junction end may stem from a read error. CDR3 nucleotides: TGTGCTAGCAGCTTAAGTCTAGCGGGAGCCAATGAGCAGTTCTTC. Translated, it gives CASSLSLAGANEQFF. The chain uses TRBV7-7 and TRBJ2-1; the match to TRBD2 covers 10 bases. The CDR3 consists of 15 residues. Germline V gene data show CDR1 as SSHAT and CDR2 as FNYEAQ (reference sequence).

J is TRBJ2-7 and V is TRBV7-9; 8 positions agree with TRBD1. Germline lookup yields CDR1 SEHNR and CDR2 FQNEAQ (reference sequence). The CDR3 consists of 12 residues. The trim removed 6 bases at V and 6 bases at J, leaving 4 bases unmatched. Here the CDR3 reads CASRGQGGEQYF. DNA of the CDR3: TGTGCCAGCAGAGGACAGGGCGGCGAGCAGTACTTC.

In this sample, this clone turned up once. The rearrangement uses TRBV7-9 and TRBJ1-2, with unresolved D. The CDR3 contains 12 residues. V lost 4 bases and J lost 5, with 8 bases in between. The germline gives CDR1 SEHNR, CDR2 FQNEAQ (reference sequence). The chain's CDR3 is CASSSGSYGYTF. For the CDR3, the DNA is TGTGCCAGCAGCTCGGGGTCGTATGGCTACACCTTC.

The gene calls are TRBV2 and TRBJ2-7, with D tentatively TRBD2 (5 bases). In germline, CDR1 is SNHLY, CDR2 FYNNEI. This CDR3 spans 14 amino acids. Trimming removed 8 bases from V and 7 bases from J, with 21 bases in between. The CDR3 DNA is TGTGCCAGCTGCCACGAGCGGAGACTACGTGAGCAGTACTTC. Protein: CASCHERRLREQYF.

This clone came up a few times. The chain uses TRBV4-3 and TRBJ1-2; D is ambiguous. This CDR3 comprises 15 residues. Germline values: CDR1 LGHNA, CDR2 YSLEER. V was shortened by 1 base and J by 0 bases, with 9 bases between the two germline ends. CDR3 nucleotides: TGCGCCAGCAGCCAAGTGGCAGGATCTAACTATGGCTACACCTTC. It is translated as CASSQVAGSNYGYTF.

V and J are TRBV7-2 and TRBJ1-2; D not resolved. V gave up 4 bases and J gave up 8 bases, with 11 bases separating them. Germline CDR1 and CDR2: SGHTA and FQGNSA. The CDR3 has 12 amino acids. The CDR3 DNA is TGTGCCAGCAGCTCCGCGGCGGGGGGCTACACCTTC. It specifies CASSSAAGGYTF.

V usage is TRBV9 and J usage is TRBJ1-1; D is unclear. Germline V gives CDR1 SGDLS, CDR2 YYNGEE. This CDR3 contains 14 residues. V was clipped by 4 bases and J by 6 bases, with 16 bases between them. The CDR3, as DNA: TGTGCCAGCAGCCCTGAGGGCGGTGTCTCTGAAGCTTTCTTT. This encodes CASSPEGGVSEAFF.

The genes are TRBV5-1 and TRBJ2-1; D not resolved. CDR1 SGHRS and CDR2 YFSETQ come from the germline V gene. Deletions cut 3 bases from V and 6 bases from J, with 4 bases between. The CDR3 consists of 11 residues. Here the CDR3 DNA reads TGCGCCAGCAGCTACAGCAATGAGCAGTTCTTC. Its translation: CASSYSNEQFF.

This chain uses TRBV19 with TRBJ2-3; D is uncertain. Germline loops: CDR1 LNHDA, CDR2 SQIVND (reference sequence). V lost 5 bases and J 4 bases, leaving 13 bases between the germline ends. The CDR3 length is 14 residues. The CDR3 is CASSLPNRADTQYF. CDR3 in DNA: TGTGCCAGTAGTCTCCCCAATCGGGCAGATACGCAGTATTTT.

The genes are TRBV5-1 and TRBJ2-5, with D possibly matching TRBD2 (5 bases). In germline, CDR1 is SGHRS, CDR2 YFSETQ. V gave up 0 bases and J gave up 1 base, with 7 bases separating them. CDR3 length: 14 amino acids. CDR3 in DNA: TGCGCCAGCAGCTTGGCCGGGGTCCAAGAGACCCAGTACTTC. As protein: CASSLAGVQETQYF.

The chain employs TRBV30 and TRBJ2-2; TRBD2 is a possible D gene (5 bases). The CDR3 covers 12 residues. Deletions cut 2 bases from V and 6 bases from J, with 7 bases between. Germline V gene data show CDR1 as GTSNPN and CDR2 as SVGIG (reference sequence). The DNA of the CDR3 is TGTGCCTGGAGTCCTAGCCCCGGGGAGCTGTTTTTT. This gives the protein CAWSPSPGELFF.

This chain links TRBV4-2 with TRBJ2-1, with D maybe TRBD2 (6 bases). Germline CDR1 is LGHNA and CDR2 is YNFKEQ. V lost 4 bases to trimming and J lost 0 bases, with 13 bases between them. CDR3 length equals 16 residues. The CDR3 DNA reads TGTGCCAGCAGCCTTAGCGGATCGAGCTCCTACAATGAGCAGTTCTTC. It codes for CASSLSGSSSYNEQFF.

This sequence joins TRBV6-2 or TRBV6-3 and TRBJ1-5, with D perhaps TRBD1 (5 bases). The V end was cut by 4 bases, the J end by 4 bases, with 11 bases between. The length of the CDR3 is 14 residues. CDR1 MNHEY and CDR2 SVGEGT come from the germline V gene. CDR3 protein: CASSLQVGNQPQHF. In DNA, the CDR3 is TGTGCCAGCAGTTTACAGGTCGGGAATCAGCCCCAGCATTTT.

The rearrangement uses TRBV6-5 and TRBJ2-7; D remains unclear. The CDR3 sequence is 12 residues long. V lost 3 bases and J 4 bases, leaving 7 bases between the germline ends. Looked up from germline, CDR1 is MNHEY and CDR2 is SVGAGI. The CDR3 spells CASSYTGYEQYF. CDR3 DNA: TGTGCCAGCAGTTATACCGGGTACGAGCAGTACTTC.

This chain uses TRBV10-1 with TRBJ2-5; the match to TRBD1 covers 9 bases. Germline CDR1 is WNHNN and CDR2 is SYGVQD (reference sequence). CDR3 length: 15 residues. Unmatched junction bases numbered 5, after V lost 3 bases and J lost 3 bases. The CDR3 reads CASSDHRDREETQYF. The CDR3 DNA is TGCGCCAGCAGTGACCATCGGGACAGGGAAGAGACCCAGTACTTC.